The rows below give T cell receptor beta chains drawn from one sample of a study. TCRdb independently ran MiXCR on the RT-PCR reads; one entry per CDR3 protein. The sample carries 550,000 to 750,000 distinct CDR3 sequences, 13% to 15% recorded once. Specimen: memory CD4+ T cells from blood. The source of these receptors is a female donor in good health, serving as a healthy control. Each CDR3 is given with its conserved first and last residue. Each record gives: J gene, clone size, V gene, D gene, CDR3 protein, CDR3 DNA. A D gene is named only where the DNA matches it firmly. Clone size is not always given. Where it is, it says once, few, many or a class for expanded clones.

J gene: TRBJ2-7
clone size: .
V gene: TRBV29-1
D gene: TRBD2
CDR3 protein: CRVLKLAGVRDEQYF
CDR3 DNA: TGCAGAGTTTTAAAGCTAGCGGGGGTGCGAGACGAGCAGTACTTC

J gene: TRBJ1-2
clone size: .
V gene: TRBV6-2/TRBV6-3
D gene: .
CDR3 protein: CASTGPPNYGYTF
CDR3 DNA: TGTGCCAGCACCGGACCTCCGAACTATGGCTACACCTTC

J gene: TRBJ2-2
clone size: few
V gene: TRBV12-3/TRBV12-4
D gene: .
CDR3 protein: CASSLSGQGPGELFF
CDR3 DNA: TGTGCCAGCAGTTTAAGTGGTCAGGGACCCGGGGAGCTGTTTTTT

J gene: TRBJ2-7
clone size: few
V gene: TRBV5-4
D gene: TRBD2
CDR3 protein: CASSPGGLAGLEQYF
CDR3 DNA: TGTGCCAGCAGCCCCGGAGGACTAGCGGGACTCGAGCAGTACTTC

J gene: TRBJ1-6
clone size: .
V gene: TRBV7-9
D gene: .
CDR3 protein: CASSFREGSYNSPLHF
CDR3 DNA: TGTGCCAGCAGCTTTCGGGAGGGCTCCTATAATTCACCCCTCCACTTT

J gene: TRBJ2-7
clone size: few
V gene: TRBV6-5
D gene: .
CDR3 protein: CASSGPGRSSYEQYF
CDR3 DNA: TGTGCCAGCAGTGGTCCCGGACGGAGCTCCTACGAGCAGTACTTC

J gene: TRBJ2-5
clone size: .
V gene: TRBV5-1
D gene: .
CDR3 protein: CASSRQEGRETQYF
CDR3 DNA: TGCGCCAGCAGCCGACAGGAGGGAAGAGAGACCCAGTACTTC

J gene: TRBJ1-5
clone size: .
V gene: TRBV12-3/TRBV12-4
D gene: .
CDR3 protein: CASSPLNMWRNQPQHF
CDR3 DNA: TGTGCCAGCAGTCCCTTAAACATGTGGCGCAATCAGCCCCAGCATTTT

J gene: TRBJ1-3
clone size: many
V gene: TRBV29-1
D gene: TRBD1
CDR3 protein: CSVGQGSGNTIYF
CDR3 DNA: TGCAGCGTGGGACAGGGCTCTGGAAACACCATATATTTT

J gene: TRBJ1-5
clone size: .
V gene: TRBV9
D gene: .
CDR3 protein: CASSVGTLSNQPQHF
CDR3 DNA: TGTGCCAGCAGCGTTGGGACTCTTAGCAATCAGCCCCAGCATTTT

J gene: TRBJ1-1
clone size: .
V gene: TRBV6-5
D gene: TRBD1
CDR3 protein: CASSSQGGRAFF
CDR3 DNA: TGTGCCAGCAGTTCCCAGGGGGGCAGAGCTTTCTTT

J gene: TRBJ2-7
clone size: many
V gene: TRBV20-1
D gene: .
CDR3 protein: CSASGNPYEQYF
CDR3 DNA: TGCAGTGCTAGCGGGAATCCGTACGAGCAGTACTTC

J gene: TRBJ2-5
clone size: .
V gene: TRBV11-2
D gene: .
CDR3 protein: CASTEVGETQYF
CDR3 DNA: TGTGCCAGCACCGAAGTGGGAGAGACCCAGTACTTC

J gene: TRBJ2-1
clone size: many
V gene: TRBV7-3
D gene: .
CDR3 protein: CASSPDGTYNEQFF
CDR3 DNA: TGTGCCAGCAGTCCGGACGGAACCTACAATGAGCAGTTCTTC

J gene: TRBJ2-7
clone size: few
V gene: TRBV7-9
D gene: .
CDR3 protein: CASSSNTYEQYF
CDR3 DNA: TGTGCCAGCAGCTCAAATACCTACGAGCAGTACTTC

J gene: TRBJ2-1
clone size: many
V gene: TRBV6-6
D gene: TRBD2
CDR3 protein: CASRKGLAGGDNEQFF
CDR3 DNA: TGTGCCAGCAGGAAGGGACTAGCGGGAGGGGACAATGAGCAGTTCTTC

J gene: TRBJ1-3
clone size: .
V gene: TRBV11-2
D gene: .
CDR3 protein: CASSLERGSTSGNTIYF
CDR3 DNA: TGTGCCAGCAGCTTAGAGCGGGGGTCAACCTCTGGAAACACCATATATTTT

J gene: TRBJ2-7
clone size: .
V gene: TRBV6-5
D gene: .
CDR3 protein: CASRRDGLTAYEQYF
CDR3 DNA: TGTGCCAGCAGACGGGATGGGCTAACGGCCTACGAGCAGTACTTC

J gene: TRBJ2-5
clone size: many
V gene: TRBV24-1
D gene: TRBD2
CDR3 protein: CATSDPGEGLLGTQYF
CDR3 DNA: TGTGCCACCAGTGATCCCGGGGAGGGCCTTTTGGGGACCCAGTACTTC

J gene: TRBJ2-2
clone size: .
V gene: TRBV18
D gene: TRBD2
CDR3 protein: CASSAQGGHTGELFF
CDR3 DNA: TGTGCCAGCTCCGCCCAGGGAGGGCACACCGGGGAGCTGTTTTTT

J gene: TRBJ2-3
clone size: .
V gene: TRBV4-2
D gene: .
CDR3 protein: CASSQAGPRDTDTQYF
CDR3 DNA: TGTGCCAGCAGCCAAGCGGGACCTAGGGACACAGATACGCAGTATTTT

J gene: TRBJ2-3
clone size: .
V gene: TRBV6-5
D gene: TRBD2
CDR3 protein: CASSVNAGGGGTDTQYF
CDR3 DNA: TGTGCCAGCAGTGTCAACGCGGGGGGCGGTGGCACAGATACGCAGTATTTT

J gene: TRBJ2-7
clone size: many
V gene: TRBV20-1
D gene: .
CDR3 protein: CSAREDRPRAYEQYF
CDR3 DNA: TGCAGTGCTAGAGAAGACAGGCCCAGAGCCTACGAGCAGTACTTC

J gene: TRBJ1-2
clone size: .
V gene: TRBV7-2
D gene: .
CDR3 protein: CASSLSGRLGYTF
CDR3 DNA: TGTGCCAGCAGCTTATCCGGACGTCTTGGCTACACCTTC

J gene: TRBJ1-6
clone size: few
V gene: TRBV19
D gene: TRBD1
CDR3 protein: CASSALDRAGSPLHF
CDR3 DNA: TGTGCCAGTAGTGCACTGGACAGGGCAGGATCACCCCTCCACTTT

J gene: TRBJ1-6
clone size: few
V gene: TRBV30
D gene: TRBD1
CDR3 protein: CAWSNRGARSPLHF
CDR3 DNA: TGTGCCTGGAGTAACAGGGGCGCGAGATCACCCCTCCACTTT

J gene: TRBJ2-7
clone size: .
V gene: TRBV6-2/TRBV6-3
D gene: TRBD2
CDR3 protein: CASRIPKTSGGPYEQYF
CDR3 DNA: TGTGCCAGCAGAATACCCAAGACTAGCGGGGGACCCTACGAGCAGTACTTC

J gene: TRBJ2-3
clone size: few
V gene: TRBV6-4
D gene: .
CDR3 protein: CASSEIGGRTDTQYF
CDR3 DNA: TGTGCCAGCAGTGAGATTGGCGGCCGCACAGATACGCAGTATTTT

J gene: TRBJ1-1
clone size: .
V gene: TRBV6-2/TRBV6-3
D gene: .
CDR3 protein: CASSLHINTEAFF
CDR3 DNA: TGTGCCAGCAGTCTACACATAAACACTGAAGCTTTCTTT

J gene: TRBJ1-1
clone size: .
V gene: TRBV4-3
D gene: .
CDR3 protein: CASSQGVMNTEAFF
CDR3 DNA: TGCGCCAGCAGCCAAGGAGTGATGAACACTGAAGCTTTCTTT

J gene: TRBJ2-3
clone size: .
V gene: TRBV5-6
D gene: .
CDR3 protein: CASSLVVTGTDTQYF
CDR3 DNA: TGTGCCAGCAGCTTGGTGGTGACGGGCACAGATACGCAGTATTTT

J gene: TRBJ2-3
clone size: many
V gene: TRBV6-5
D gene: .
CDR3 protein: CASSLPASQDTQYF
CDR3 DNA: TGTGCCAGCAGTCTACCCGCGTCACAAGATACGCAGTATTTT

J gene: TRBJ2-2
clone size: few
V gene: TRBV11-2
D gene: .
CDR3 protein: CASSPRGASNTGELFF
CDR3 DNA: TGTGCCAGCAGCCCCCGGGGGGCATCGAACACCGGGGAGCTGTTTTTT

J gene: TRBJ2-3
clone size: many
V gene: TRBV6-5
D gene: .
CDR3 protein: CASRSSADTQYF
CDR3 DNA: TGTGCCAGCAGGTCTAGCGCAGATACGCAGTATTTT

J gene: TRBJ1-2
clone size: many
V gene: TRBV20-1
D gene: .
CDR3 protein: CSASSGNYGYTF
CDR3 DNA: TGCAGTGCTAGTTCAGGGAACTATGGCTACACCTTC

J gene: TRBJ2-5
clone size: many
V gene: TRBV6-6
D gene: .
CDR3 protein: CASNPNTGETQYF
CDR3 DNA: TGTGCCAGCAACCCCAACACAGGGGAGACCCAGTACTTC

J gene: TRBJ2-4
clone size: many
V gene: TRBV6-2/TRBV6-3
D gene: .
CDR3 protein: CATNPGTGLAKNIQYF
CDR3 DNA: TGTGCCACCAATCCAGGGACGGGACTAGCCAAAAACATTCAGTACTTC

J gene: TRBJ2-1
clone size: many
V gene: TRBV15
D gene: .
CDR3 protein: CATSFKLGLRADEQFF
CDR3 DNA: TGTGCCACCAGCTTTAAGCTTGGTCTCCGGGCTGATGAGCAGTTCTTC

J gene: TRBJ2-3
clone size: .
V gene: TRBV7-9
D gene: TRBD2
CDR3 protein: CASSPKTGLAGTDTQYF
CDR3 DNA: TGTGCCAGCAGCCCAAAGACAGGACTAGCGGGCACAGATACGCAGTATTTT

J gene: TRBJ2-6
clone size: few
V gene: TRBV6-5
D gene: TRBD1
CDR3 protein: CASRTGASGANVLTF
CDR3 DNA: TGTGCCAGCAGAACAGGGGCAAGCGGGGCCAACGTCCTGACTTTC

J gene: TRBJ2-1
clone size: many
V gene: TRBV6-2/TRBV6-3
D gene: .
CDR3 protein: CASSYPWHPDGQFF
CDR3 DNA: TGTGCCAGCAGTTACCCTTGGCATCCGGACGGGCAGTTCTTC

J gene: TRBJ2-2
clone size: many
V gene: TRBV5-1
D gene: TRBD1
CDR3 protein: CASSSGTGRIGELFF
CDR3 DNA: TGCGCCAGCAGCTCCGGGACAGGGAGGATCGGGGAGCTGTTTTTT

J gene: TRBJ1-1
clone size: few
V gene: TRBV5-1
D gene: .
CDR3 protein: CASSWDTAIRPFF
CDR3 DNA: TGCGCCAGCAGCTGGGACACCGCTATAAGGCCTTTCTTT

J gene: TRBJ1-2
clone size: few
V gene: TRBV15
D gene: TRBD1
CDR3 protein: CATSRERGRANYGYTF
CDR3 DNA: TGTGCCACCAGCAGAGAAAGGGGGCGAGCTAACTATGGCTACACCTTC

J gene: TRBJ2-1
clone size: few
V gene: TRBV20-1
D gene: TRBD2
CDR3 protein: CSADPLRLAENNEQFF
CDR3 DNA: TGCAGTGCTGACCCCCTGCGGCTAGCGGAGAACAATGAGCAGTTCTTC

J gene: TRBJ2-5
clone size: few
V gene: TRBV2
D gene: TRBD2
CDR3 protein: CASRTSGRVETQYF
CDR3 DNA: TGTGCCAGCAGGACTAGCGGGAGGGTGGAGACCCAGTACTTC

J gene: TRBJ2-1
clone size: .
V gene: TRBV11-2
D gene: .
CDR3 protein: CASSLGQGLEQFF
CDR3 DNA: TGTGCCAGCAGCTTAGGCCAGGGACTTGAGCAGTTCTTC

J gene: TRBJ2-2
clone size: few
V gene: TRBV5-5
D gene: .
CDR3 protein: CASSLGSRTANTGELFF
CDR3 DNA: TGTGCCAGCAGCTTGGGCTCCAGGACCGCGAACACCGGGGAGCTGTTTTTT

J gene: TRBJ2-5
clone size: few
V gene: TRBV9
D gene: TRBD2
CDR3 protein: CASSRSSGSEETQYF
CDR3 DNA: TGTGCCAGCAGCAGGTCCAGCGGGAGTGAAGAGACCCAGTACTTC

J gene: TRBJ2-1
clone size: .
V gene: TRBV20-1
D gene: TRBD2
CDR3 protein: CSARDGREVSREQFF
CDR3 DNA: TGCAGTGCTAGAGATGGGAGGGAGGTCTCCCGGGAGCAGTTCTTC

J gene: TRBJ2-7
clone size: many
V gene: TRBV12-3/TRBV12-4
D gene: .
CDR3 protein: CASSDGLTYEQYF
CDR3 DNA: TGTGCCAGCAGTGATGGACTGACCTACGAGCAGTACTTC

J gene: TRBJ2-7
clone size: few
V gene: TRBV7-2
D gene: TRBD2
CDR3 protein: CASSSRGLAGGPGEQYF
CDR3 DNA: TGTGCCAGCAGCTCCCGCGGGCTAGCGGGAGGGCCAGGGGAGCAGTACTTC